One sample yielded the 29 T cell receptor beta chains listed below, sequenced in a study of beta chain features in type 1 diabetes (dated by TCRdb to 2016 to 2019). The library was generated by the immunoSEQ multiplex PCR assay. The entire amount of isolated RNA was reverse transcribed using the High Capacity cDNA Reverse Transcription Kit, so the sequenced TCRB transcripts were expressed ones. TCRdb took over this immuneACCESS table, retaining in-frame rearrangements with V and J assigned. Such tables are incomplete; in checked studies, under half of the missing clones stem from an unresolved V gene, and the remainder is unexplained. This sample is represented by hundreds of thousands of clones; roughly 8% of them were singletons. The top ten clones comprise approximately 0.47% of the sample. The specimen was central memory CD4+ T cells from blood. The receptors here all came from a woman aged 18-29 years in good health.

A note on this clone: Other DNA sequences of this sample code for an identical CDR3. V gene TRBV11-2 combines with J gene TRBJ1-1; possibly TRBD1 for D (5 bases). CDR1 is SGHAT and CDR2 is FQNNGV in the germline V gene. The CDR3 runs to 13 residues. Trimming cost V 4 bases and J 5 bases, with 11 bases left between them. The CDR3 here is CASSSQEGTEAFF. The CDR3 nucleotides read TGTGCCAGCAGCTCACAGGAGGGAACTGAAGCTTTCTTT.

V gene TRBV7-3 combines with J gene TRBJ2-7; no definite D call. The CDR3 is made up of 15 amino acids. CDR1 and CDR2 from the germline V gene are SGHTA and FQGTGA. Trimming removed 5 bases from V and 3 bases from J, with 17 bases in between. Written as DNA, the CDR3 is TGTGCCAGCAGCCCGATATTAGGTAATAGCTACGAGCAGTACTTC. Protein sequence: CASSPILGNSYEQYF.

This chain links TRBV5-5 with TRBJ1-4, with 10 positions matching TRBD1. After removal of 4 bases from V and 8 bases from J, the junction contained 11 bases not matched to a gene. Per the germline V gene, CDR1 is SGHKS and CDR2 is YYEKEE (reference sequence). The CDR3 has 16 residues. The CDR3: CASSVTGGGLGEKLFF. The CDR3 region has the DNA TGTGCCAGCAGCGTGACAGGGGGCGGTTTGGGAGAAAAACTGTTTTTT.

This clone was seen many times. This chain connects TRBV15 to TRBJ2-2; unclear D gene. Germline assignment: CDR1 LNHNV and CDR2 YYDKDF (reference sequence). The CDR3 consists of 14 residues. The V end lost 0 bases, the J end lost 4 bases, and 6 bases lay between the germline ends. CDR3 nucleotide sequence: TGTGCCACCAGCAGAGAGTCTTTCACCGGGGAGCTGTTTTTT. It specifies CATSRESFTGELFF.

The chain combines TRBV6-5 with TRBJ1-1, with no clear D. This CDR3 has 13 amino acids. The ends were cut back, 10 bases at V and 0 bases at J, with 12 bases in the middle. CDR1 is MNHEY, CDR2 SVGAGI, per germline. The DNA of the CDR3 is TGTGCCACAAGAGGTCATCTGAACACTGAAGCTTTCTTT. It yields the protein CATRGHLNTEAFF.

This clone was seen more than once but under ten times. The V gene is TRBV5-1, the J gene TRBJ1-2, with a weak D call TRBD1 (5 bases). Germline V gene data show CDR1 as SGHRS and CDR2 as YFSETQ. There are 18 residues in the CDR3. V shed 2 bases and J shed 8 bases, with 28 bases lying between them. CDR3 nucleotide sequence: TGCGCCAGCAGCTTTGAGATACGGTTGTCCGGGCAGGGAGGAGGCTACACCTTC. It yields the protein CASSFEIRLSGQGGGYTF.

The V and J genes are TRBV2 and TRBJ2-5; 8 nucleotides line up with TRBD2. CDR1 is SNHLY, CDR2 FYNNEI, per germline. The junction had 15 bases not matched to a gene; V was cut back by 0 bases and J by 3 bases. The CDR3 spans 19 residues. The CDR3 bases are TGTGCCAGCAGTGAAGCGGAGGCCTTAGCGGGGCCCGACGAAGAGACCCAGTACTTC. It translates to CASSEAEALAGPDEETQYF.

This clone has only a few counts. At one of its ends the junction is not consistent with the germline gene, which may arise from a read error. The rearrangement joins TRBV11-2 to TRBJ2-2; D not certain. The CDR3 runs to 14 residues. The germline CDR1 and CDR2 sequences are SGHAT and FQNNGV. DNA for the CDR3: TGCGCCAGCAGCCAAGCCCACTATTCCGGGGAGCTGTTTTTT. Translated, it gives CASSQAHYSGELFF. Full variable domain (remainder filled in from reference TRBV11-2 and TRBJ2-2): EAGVAQSPRYKIIEKRQSVAFWCNPISGHATLYWYQQILGQGPKLLIQFQNNGVVDDSQLPKDRFSAERLKGVDSTLKIQPAKLEDSAVYLCASSQAHYSGELFFGEGSRLTVL.

The chain couples TRBV29-1 to TRBJ2-7; 7 bases map to TRBD1. Looked up from germline, CDR1 is SQVTM and CDR2 is ANQGSEA. The CDR3 covers 12 residues. Trimming removed 7 bases from V and 2 bases from J; junction bases left unmatched: 5. The CDR3 DNA reads as TGCAGCGGGGGACAGTTCGCCTACGAGCAGTACTTC. It specifies CSGGQFAYEQYF.

This clone has just a few counts. V usage is TRBV29-1 and J usage is TRBJ1-3; D unresolved. Germline V lookup: CDR1 SQVTM, CDR2 ANQGSEA. With 6 bases removed from V and 0 bases from J, the gap between germline ends came to 12 bases. The CDR3 totals 14 residues. The CDR3 DNA sequence: TGCAGCGTAGTCGATTGGGGCTCTGGAAACACCATATATTTT. It is translated as CSVVDWGSGNTIYF. Full variable domain (outside the CDR3, taken from reference TRBV29-1 and TRBJ1-3): SAVISQKPSRDICQRGTSLTIQCQVDSQVTMMFWYRQQPGQSLTLIATANQGSEATYESGFVIDKFPISRPNLTFSTLTVSNMSPEDSSIYLCSVVDWGSGNTIYFGEGSWLTVV.

This clone was observed at least ten times. The chain carries TRBV7-9 and TRBJ2-6; D could derive from TRBD1 or TRBD2 (5 bases each). The V end lost 5 bases, the J end lost 0 bases, and 17 bases lay between the germline ends. Germline V CDR1 and CDR2: SEHNR, FQNEAQ (reference sequence). The CDR3 covers 18 residues. CDR3 coding DNA: TGTGCCAGCAGCCGTGGGACCTTATTCCACTCTGGGGCCAACGTCCTGACTTTC. Translated, it gives CASSRGTLFHSGANVLTF.

A note on this clone: This specimen includes other DNA sequences encoding the same CDR3. J is TRBJ1-2 and V is TRBV2; unclear D gene. V lost 2 bases, J lost 2 bases, and 6 bases lay in between. Looked up from germline, CDR1 is SNHLY and CDR2 is FYNNEI. The CDR3 is made up of 13 amino acids. As DNA, the CDR3 is TGTGCCAGCAGTGAAAGGGTCAACTATGGCTACACCTTC. Translated: CASSERVNYGYTF.

V usage is TRBV7-2 and J usage is TRBJ2-1; possible D gene TRBD2, 7 bases. V was cut by 0 bases and J by 7 bases, with 22 bases left in between. CDR3 size: 18 residues. CDR1 is SGHTA and CDR2 is FQGNSA in the germline V gene. The CDR3 is CASSLAGGGSLVKNEQFF. The CDR3 DNA is TGTGCCAGCAGCTTAGCGGGAGGGGGTAGCCTAGTTAAGAATGAGCAGTTCTTC.

The V gene is TRBV2, the J gene TRBJ1-2, with TRBD1 as a possible D gene (6 bases). V was shortened by 0 bases and J by 6 bases, with 14 bases between the two germline ends. This CDR3 is built from 15 residues. Germline lookup yields CDR1 SNHLY and CDR2 FYNNEI. The CDR3 loop reads CASSEALWGAHGYTF. The CDR3 nucleotides are TGTGCCAGCAGTGAAGCGCTCTGGGGGGCCCATGGCTACACCTTC.

The gene calls are TRBV5-4 and TRBJ2-2; the match to TRBD1 covers 7 bases. The CDR3 runs to 16 residues. Germline loops: CDR1 SGHNT, CDR2 YYREEE (reference sequence). The ends lost 0 bases at V and 4 bases at J; junction bases unmatched: 6. As DNA, the CDR3 is TGTGCCAGCAGCTTGGCCCGGTCAGGGGGCACCGGGGAGCTGTTTTTT. It is translated as CASSLARSGGTGELFF. The full variable domain, completed using reference TRBV5-4 and TRBJ2-2, is ETGVTQSPTHLIKTRGQQVTLRCSSQSGHNTVSWYQQALGQGPQFIFQYYREEENGRGNFPPRFSGLQFPNYSSELNVNALELDDSALYLCASSLARSGGTGELFFGEGSRLTVL.

In this sample, this clone turned up many times. The gene calls are TRBV2 and TRBJ1-2; 7 nucleotides align to TRBD1. Germline lookup yields CDR1 SNHLY and CDR2 FYNNEI. The V and J ends lost 2 bases and 0 bases, in that order; junction bases with no gene match: 9. The CDR3 totals 17 residues. CDR3: CASSEWDSPRANYGYTF. Written as DNA, the CDR3 is TGTGCCAGCAGTGAATGGGACAGCCCGAGAGCTAACTATGGCTACACCTTC.

This clone was observed a handful of times. This chain joins TRBV7-8 and TRBJ2-5, with D perhaps TRBD1 (6 bases). The germline CDR1 and CDR2 sequences are SGHVS and FQNEAQ. This CDR3 is 17 amino acids long. V shed 5 bases and J shed 0 bases, with 19 bases lying between them. The CDR3 region has the DNA TGTGCCAGCAGCCGCAGGGGTTCCGTTATGGACCAAGAGACCCAGTACTTC. Amino acid sequence: CASSRRGSVMDQETQYF.

This clone was seen just once. The junction shows a germline mismatch at one end, possibly a read error. The chain recombines TRBV7-7 with TRBJ2-3; 11 bases match TRBD2. CDR1 is SSHAT, CDR2 FNYEAQ, per germline (reference sequence). The CDR3 consists of 16 residues. DNA of the CDR3: TGTGCTAGCAGCCCGCTAGCGGGAGGATCCACAGATACGCAGTATTTT. It translates to CASSPLAGGSTDTQYF.

The chain links TRBV4-2 to TRBJ2-4; 7 bases are a match to TRBD2. V was clipped by 3 bases and J by 13 bases; unmatched bases: 6. This CDR3 has 12 residues. Per the germline V gene, CDR1 is LGHNA and CDR2 is YNFKEQ. CDR3 sequence reads: CASSQRESAQYF. CDR3 nucleotides: TGTGCCAGCAGCCAGCGGGAGAGTGCCCAGTACTTC.

The sample holds a few counts of this clone. The V call is TRBV7-9, the J call TRBJ1-1; 7 nucleotides agree with TRBD1. This CDR3 contains 13 residues. V shed 7 bases, J shed 7 bases, and the junction held 9 bases outside the gene matches. Germline CDR1 reads SEHNR; CDR2 reads FQNEAQ (reference sequence). DNA of the CDR3: TGTGCCAGCACATACACCGGGACAGATGAAGCTTTCTTT. The encoded protein is CASTYTGTDEAFF.

This clone was observed a few times. The V call is TRBV2, the J call TRBJ2-3; D might be TRBD1 (5 bases). This CDR3 spans 14 amino acids. CDR1 and CDR2 from the germline V gene are SNHLY and FYNNEI. V lost 7 bases to trimming and J lost 2 bases, with 13 bases between them. The CDR3 loop is CASIAGSTTDTQYF. The CDR3 nucleotides are TGTGCCAGCATAGCAGGGTCGACCACAGATACGCAGTATTTT.

This chain links TRBV25-1 with TRBJ2-1; 10 bases match TRBD2. V shed 5 bases, J shed 0 bases, and the junction held 7 bases outside the gene matches. Germline-derived CDR1 and CDR2 are MGHDK and SYGVNS. This CDR3 comprises 17 residues. CDR3 residues: CASSSSGRRSSYNEQFF. In DNA, the CDR3 is TGTGCCAGCAGTAGTAGCGGGAGGAGGAGCTCCTACAATGAGCAGTTCTTC.

The chain is built from TRBV11-2 and TRBJ2-7, with 8 bases matching TRBD2. V was clipped by 1 base and J by 9 bases; unmatched bases: 11. Germline V gene lookup returns CDR1 SGHAT and CDR2 FQNNGV. The CDR3 has 15 residues. The CDR3 DNA is TGTGCCAGCAGCTTAGTTCCGGGACTAGGAATGGTGCAGTACTTC. Protein: CASSLVPGLGMVQYF.

This clone was seen only a few times. The rearrangement uses TRBV28 and TRBJ2-5; D gene unclear. With 6 bases removed from V and 3 bases from J, the gap between germline ends came to 2 bases. The CDR3 loop spans 10 amino acids. Germline CDR1 reads MDHEN; CDR2 reads SYDVKM. This chain's CDR3 is CASRKETQYF. For the CDR3, the DNA is TGTGCCAGCAGGAAAGAGACCCAGTACTTC.

This clone was picked up many times. This chain links TRBV19 with TRBJ2-1; D may be TRBD2 (5 bases). V was clipped by 7 bases and J by 9 bases, with 22 bases between them. The CDR3 consists of 15 residues. CDR1 is LNHDA, CDR2 SQIVND, per germline (reference sequence). CDR3 in amino acids: CASTPRRDSRGEQFF. The CDR3 DNA reads TGTGCCAGTACCCCCAGACGGGATAGTCGGGGTGAGCAGTTCTTC.

This clone was found a few times. The chain carries TRBV5-4 and TRBJ2-5, with D tentatively TRBD1 (5 bases). The CDR3 is 14 residues long. V lost 0 bases and J 5 bases, leaving 11 bases between the germline ends. Germline CDR1 SGHNT, CDR2 YYREEE (reference sequence). CDR3 amino acids: CASSLDRRIETQYF. The DNA of the CDR3 is TGTGCCAGCAGCTTGGACAGGCGTATTGAGACCCAGTACTTC.

In its sample, this clone was seen a few times. The chain recombines TRBV4-1 with TRBJ2-7, with 7 bases that match TRBD1. Germline V gene sequence: CDR1 MGHRA, CDR2 YSYEKL. V shed 3 bases, J shed 7 bases, and the junction held 9 bases outside the gene matches. This CDR3 is 14 amino acids long. The CDR3 region has the DNA TGCGCCAGCAGCCAGGGAAAGACAGGGTATGAGCAGTACTTC. It encodes CASSQGKTGYEQYF.

This clone was seen a few times. The DNA of the CDR3 is TGTGCCAGCAGCTTAAATAGCGGGGACGTCTACAATGAGCAGTTCTTC. It is translated as CASSLNSGDVYNEQFF. The V gene is TRBV7-2, the J gene TRBJ2-1; 8 bases fit TRBD2. The J segment lost 3 bases and the V segment lost 2 bases, leaving 6 bases of the junction unmatched. The CDR3 is 16 residues long. The germline V gene has CDR1 SGHTA and CDR2 FQGNSA. The whole variable domain, filled in from reference TRBV7-2 and TRBJ2-1, reads GAGVSQSPSNKVTEKGKDVELRCDPISGHTALYWYRQSLGQGLEFLIYFQGNSAPDKSGLPSDRFSAERTGGSVSTLTIQRTQQEDSAVYLCASSLNSGDVYNEQFFGPGTRLTVL.

This clone was found many times. The chain links TRBV29-1 to TRBJ1-1, with D maybe TRBD1 (6 bases). The CDR3 has 10 amino acids. V lost 6 bases and J lost 5, with 7 bases in between. The germline CDR1 and CDR2 sequences are SQVTM and ANQGSEA. Written as DNA, the CDR3 is TGCAGCGTAGGGGGGACTGAAGCTTTCTTT. Its protein product is CSVGGTEAFF.